This T cell receptor beta chain comes out of a study of blood T cell repertoires in COVID-19. Repertoires were generated with immunoSEQ multiplex PCR, while TCRdb's copy carries only in-frame clones and drops some. The sample holds more than 350,000 clones, roughly 86% seen once. Germline assignment: CDR1 LNHDA and CDR2 SQIVND (reference sequence). This CDR3 spans 15 amino acids. V was trimmed by 3 bases and J by 0 bases, leaving 9 bases between them. The chain uses TRBV19 and TRBJ1-3; D is perhaps TRBD1 (5 bases). The source of this sequence is a woman in her twenties or thirties with COVID-19, enrolled during active disease. Sample: peripheral blood. CDR3: CASSMGHISGNTIYF. Written as DNA, the CDR3 is TGTGCCAGTAGTATGGGGCATATCTCTGGAAACACCATATATTTT.